A few counts support the clone carrying this TCR beta chain. The antigen remains undetermined. Clones were sequenced by immunoSEQ multiplex PCR, and TCRdb holds only the in-frame ones, with some missing. Of some 470,000 clones listed, roughly four fifths are singletons. The data stem from a study of shared clonotypes between healthy human individuals. Whole-study findings and limits: Blood was the sole source, and tissue repertoires probably differ. The diversity represented, both genetic and in exposure history, was limited by few donors.

The sample comprised PBMCs. This clonotype originated in a woman between 35 and 50 years old in good health. Some clones in this sample may be carry-over from other donors' samples.

The CDR3 DNA sequence: TGTGCCAGTAGTTCCAGGGTTATTATGGTCAATGGCTACACCTTC. Amino acids: CASSSRVIMVNGYTF. The chain employs TRBV19 and TRBJ1-2; D possibly corresponds to TRBD1 (5 bases). CDR1 is LNHDA, CDR2 SQIVND, per germline (reference sequence). This CDR3 spans 15 amino acids. Trimming removed 5 bases at V and 6 bases at J, with 19 bases between.